The next 20 T cell receptor beta chains were all read from a single sample in a study of T-cell memory formation after mild COVID-19. TCRdb redid the calling of the 5' RACE reads with MiXCR, one entry per CDR3 protein. The sample contains about 82,000 distinct CDR3 sequences, about 13% of which appear only once. Sequencing was carried out using PBMCs or a T cell subset sorted from them (not recorded which). All receptors derive from an adult woman who had mild COVID-19 (a few samples of this study predate the infection). Cell type and time point are not known.

The chain recombines TRBV27 with TRBJ2-1; the match to TRBD2 covers 8 bases. Germline CDR1 reads MNHEY; CDR2 reads SMNVEV (reference sequence). V lost 1 base to trimming and J lost 3 bases; unmatched junction nucleotides: 2. The CDR3 totals 15 residues. CDR3 loop: CASSLYSGIYNEQFF. CDR3 nucleotides: TGTGCCAGCAGTTTATATAGCGGGATCTACAATGAGCAGTTCTTC.

The rearrangement links TRBV12-3 or TRBV12-4 to TRBJ2-2; TRBD1 is a possible D gene (6 bases). This CDR3 spans 13 amino acids. Trimming shortened V by 4 bases and J by 7 bases, and 10 bases separated the two germline ends. CDR3 sequence: CASSSQGGGELFF. The CDR3 region has the DNA TGTGCCAGCAGTTCACAGGGTGGCGGGGAGCTGTTTTTT.

This chain connects TRBV4-2 to TRBJ2-3, with 9 bases identical to TRBD2. This CDR3 spans 16 amino acids. Germline lookup yields CDR1 LGHNA and CDR2 YNFKEQ. The J segment lost 7 bases and the V segment lost 0 bases, leaving 8 bases of the junction unmatched. CDR3 sequence reads: CASSQDPAGGPHTQYF. The CDR3 DNA reads as TGTGCCAGCAGCCAAGATCCGGCGGGGGGGCCTCATACGCAGTATTTT.

This clonotype was counted a few times. The V gene is TRBV3-1, the J gene TRBJ2-1, with D perhaps TRBD2 (6 bases). The germline V gene has CDR1 LGHDT and CDR2 YNNKEL (reference sequence). The ends were cut back, 0 bases at V and 8 bases at J, with 11 bases in the middle. CDR3 length: 14 amino acids. In DNA form, the CDR3 reads TGTGCCAGCAGCCAAGATTTTCGCGGGGATGAGCAGTTCTTC. This codes for CASSQDFRGDEQFF.

This clonotype was picked up a small number of times. The genes are TRBV4-3 and TRBJ1-1, with D possibly TRBD1 on 5 matching bases. Trimming cost V 0 bases and J 4 bases, with 12 bases left between them. The CDR3 runs 15 residues. CDR1 and CDR2 from the germline V gene are LGHNA and YSLEER. The CDR3 DNA reads as TGCGCCAGCAGCCAAGACACGGGGGAGGCCACTGAAGCTTTCTTT. Protein product: CASSQDTGEATEAFF.

This clonotype was picked up many times. The chain links TRBV7-6 to TRBJ2-2, with a possible D match to TRBD1 (5 bases). Germline loops: CDR1 SGHVS, CDR2 FNYEAQ. The CDR3 spans 16 residues. The V end lost 5 bases, the J end lost 0 bases, and 13 bases lay between the germline ends. The CDR3 is CASSPLSGTNTGELFF. The CDR3 DNA reads as TGTGCCAGCAGCCCACTCTCAGGGACGAACACCGGGGAGCTGTTTTTT.

CDR3 nucleotide sequence: TGTGCCAGCAGTTCCGCCGGGGCGACCTCTGGGGCCAACGTCCTGACTTTC. Translated, it gives CASSSAGATSGANVLTF. This sequence joins TRBV12-3 or TRBV12-4 and TRBJ2-6; possibly TRBD1 or TRBD2 for D (5 bases each). Between the trimmed V and J ends, which lost 4 bases and 0 bases, there was a span of 13 bases. The CDR3 consists of 17 residues.

The chain links TRBV12-3 or TRBV12-4 to TRBJ2-1; D is uncertain. This CDR3 comprises 12 residues. V was pared by 5 bases and J by 6 bases, with 8 bases between. The CDR3 sequence is CASSHMGNEQFF. CDR3 nucleotide sequence: TGTGCCAGCAGTCATATGGGCAATGAGCAGTTCTTC.

This clonotype was seen a handful of times. This rearrangement joins TRBV7-3 to TRBJ2-1; D not certain. The CDR3 contains 14 residues. Germline assignment: CDR1 SGHTA and CDR2 FQGTGA. V lost 1 base, J lost 8 bases, and 12 bases lay in between. CDR3 sequence (DNA): TGTGCCAGCAGCTTAAATTCGGTTTGGGATGAGCAGTTCTTC. It codes for CASSLNSVWDEQFF.

This sequence joins TRBV7-6 and TRBJ2-1, with TRBD1 matching over 7 bases. Unmatched junction bases numbered 8, after V lost 6 bases and J lost 3 bases. Germline CDR1 SGHVS, CDR2 FNYEAQ. This CDR3 is built from 15 residues. DNA for the CDR3: TGTGCCAGCAGTTCCCCGGGACAGTTCTACAATGAGCAGTTCTTC. Translating gives CASSSPGQFYNEQFF.

The table lists this clonotype with a few counts. This chain connects TRBV5-1 to TRBJ2-7; tentative D call: TRBD1 (5 bases). The V and J ends lost 5 bases and 1 base respectively, with 10 bases between them. There are 13 residues in the CDR3. The germline V gene has CDR1 SGHRS and CDR2 YFSETQ. The DNA for the CDR3 is TGCGCCAGCAGTAGGGGATTTTCCTACGAGCAGTACTTC. Translated: CASSRGFSYEQYF.

This clonotype was picked up a small number of times. V usage is TRBV27 and J usage is TRBJ2-7; 11 nucleotides line up with TRBD2. Germline-derived CDR1 and CDR2 are MNHEY and SMNVEV (reference sequence). With 4 bases clipped from V and 2 bases from J, the junction kept 19 bases outside the gene matches. The CDR3 covers 20 residues. CDR3 sequence reads: CASSSARLAGRGKKPYEQYF. The CDR3 DNA sequence: TGTGCCAGCAGTTCAGCCAGACTAGCGGGAAGAGGGAAGAAACCCTACGAGCAGTACTTC.

The rearrangement uses TRBV14 and TRBJ2-1, with a weak D call TRBD1 (7 bases). The CDR3 spans 16 residues. Trimming left V 0 bases short and J 8 bases short, with 17 bases between. Germline CDR1 reads SGHDN; CDR2 reads FVKESK. In DNA form, the CDR3 reads TGTGCCAGCAGCCAAGAAGGGCAGGGGGGCTGGCATGAGCAGTTCTTC. Protein: CASSQEGQGGWHEQFF.

This clonotype was observed a few times. V is TRBV7-9 and J is TRBJ2-7, with 8 bases identical to TRBD1. With V trimmed by 5 bases and J by 0 bases, 6 bases remained unmatched. This CDR3 is 15 amino acids long. Germline assignment: CDR1 SEHNR and CDR2 FQNEAQ (reference sequence). For the CDR3, the DNA is TGTGCCAGCAGCCCTGAGGACAGGGCCTCCTACGAGCAGTACTTC. This sequence encodes CASSPEDRASYEQYF.

This clonotype turned up a few times. The chain employs TRBV20-1 and TRBJ1-1, with 7 bases matching TRBD1. CDR3 length: 17 residues. Trimming cost V 0 bases and J 0 bases; bases outside gene matches: 10. Per the germline V gene, CDR1 is DFQATT and CDR2 is SNEGSKA (reference sequence). The DNA of the CDR3 is TGCAGTGCTAGAGATGTGGGGACAGTAGGCATGAACACTGAAGCTTTCTTT. Amino acids: CSARDVGTVGMNTEAFF.

This clonotype was seen a few times. The rearrangement links TRBV12-5 to TRBJ2-7, with TRBD1 matching over 8 bases. The J segment lost 4 bases and the V segment lost 6 bases, leaving 8 bases of the junction unmatched. This CDR3 is 14 amino acids long. Germline assignment: CDR1 LGHNT and CDR2 FRNRAP. CDR3 DNA sequence: TGTGCTAGTGGCCCACAGGGGGTCGGGTACGAGCAGTACTTC. This codes for CASGPQGVGYEQYF.

In this sample, this clonotype turned up a few times. This chain links TRBV7-9 with TRBJ1-1, with D hard to call. Germline CDR1 reads SEHNR; CDR2 reads FQNEAQ (reference sequence). The CDR3 runs to 12 residues. With 5 bases removed from V and 1 base from J, the gap between germline ends came to 5 bases. The CDR3 nucleotides are TGTGCCAGCAGCCCTCGGAACACTGAAGCTTTCTTT. It encodes CASSPRNTEAFF.

The CDR3 DNA reads TGTGCCAGCAGCCTGACGGGACAGGGGGACTACGAGCAGTACTTC. Amino acids: CASSLTGQGDYEQYF. V and J are TRBV7-6 and TRBJ2-7; 11 bases are shared with TRBD1. CDR1 SGHVS and CDR2 FNYEAQ come from the germline V gene. V shed 5 bases, J shed 3 bases, and the junction held 6 bases outside the gene matches. This CDR3 spans 15 amino acids.

The chain couples TRBV12-3 or TRBV12-4 to TRBJ2-7; no definite D call. This CDR3 is 14 amino acids long. V shed 3 bases and J shed 2 bases, with 11 bases lying between them. As DNA, the CDR3 is TGTGCCAGCAGTTTGGCGCTAGTCCCCTACGAGCAGTACTTC. Protein sequence: CASSLALVPYEQYF.

The chain combines TRBV5-4 with TRBJ2-7; D not certain. Trimming removed 4 bases at V and 0 bases at J, with 5 bases between. Germline assignment: CDR1 SGHNT and CDR2 YYREEE (reference sequence). The CDR3 consists of 12 residues. The CDR3 DNA sequence: TGTGCCAGCAGCGCAAGCTCCTACGAGCAGTACTTC. This encodes CASSASSYEQYF.